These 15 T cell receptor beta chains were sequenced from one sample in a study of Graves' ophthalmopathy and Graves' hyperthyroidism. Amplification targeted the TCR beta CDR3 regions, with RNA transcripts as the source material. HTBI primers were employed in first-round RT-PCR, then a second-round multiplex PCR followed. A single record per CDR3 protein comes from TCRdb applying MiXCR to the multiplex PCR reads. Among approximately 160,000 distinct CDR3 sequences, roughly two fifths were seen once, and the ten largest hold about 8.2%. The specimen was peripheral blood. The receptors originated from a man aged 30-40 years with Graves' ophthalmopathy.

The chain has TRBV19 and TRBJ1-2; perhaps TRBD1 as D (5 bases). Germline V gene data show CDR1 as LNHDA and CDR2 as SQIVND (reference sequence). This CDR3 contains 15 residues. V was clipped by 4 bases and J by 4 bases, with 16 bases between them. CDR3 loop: CASSTYGVQGYGYTF. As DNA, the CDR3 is TGTGCCAGTAGTACATACGGGGTTCAGGGCTATGGCTACACCTTC.

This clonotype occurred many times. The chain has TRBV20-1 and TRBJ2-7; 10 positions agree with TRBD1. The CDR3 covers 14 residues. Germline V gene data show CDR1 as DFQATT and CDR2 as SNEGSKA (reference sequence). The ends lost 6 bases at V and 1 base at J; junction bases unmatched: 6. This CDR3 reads CSAMDRGSSYEQYF. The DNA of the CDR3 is TGCAGTGCCATGGACAGGGGGAGTTCCTACGAGCAGTACTTC.

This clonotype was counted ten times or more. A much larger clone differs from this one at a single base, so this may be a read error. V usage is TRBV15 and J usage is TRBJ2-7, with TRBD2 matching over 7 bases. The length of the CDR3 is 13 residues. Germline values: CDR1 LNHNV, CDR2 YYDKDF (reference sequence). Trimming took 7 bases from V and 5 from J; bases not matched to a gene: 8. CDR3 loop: CATNGTKVDEQYF. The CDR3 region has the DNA TGTGCCACCAACGGGACTAAGGTCGACGAGCAGTACTTC.

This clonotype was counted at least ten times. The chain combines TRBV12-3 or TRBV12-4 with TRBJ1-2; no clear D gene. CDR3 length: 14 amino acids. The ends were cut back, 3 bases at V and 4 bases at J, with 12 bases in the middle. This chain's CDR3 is CASSFDEGAYGYTF. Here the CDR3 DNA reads TGTGCCAGCAGTTTCGACGAAGGAGCCTATGGCTACACCTTC.

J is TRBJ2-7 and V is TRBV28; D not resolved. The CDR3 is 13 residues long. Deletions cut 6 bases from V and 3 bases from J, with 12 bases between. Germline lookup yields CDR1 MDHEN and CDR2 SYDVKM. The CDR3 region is CASRPPLVYEQYF. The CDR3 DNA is TGTGCCAGCAGGCCTCCTCTCGTCTACGAGCAGTACTTC.

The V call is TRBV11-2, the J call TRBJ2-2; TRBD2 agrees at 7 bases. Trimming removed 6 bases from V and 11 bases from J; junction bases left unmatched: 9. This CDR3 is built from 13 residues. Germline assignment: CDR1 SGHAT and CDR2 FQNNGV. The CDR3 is CASSWGGSSELFF. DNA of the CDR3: TGTGCCAGCAGTTGGGGGGGGAGTAGTGAGCTGTTTTTT.

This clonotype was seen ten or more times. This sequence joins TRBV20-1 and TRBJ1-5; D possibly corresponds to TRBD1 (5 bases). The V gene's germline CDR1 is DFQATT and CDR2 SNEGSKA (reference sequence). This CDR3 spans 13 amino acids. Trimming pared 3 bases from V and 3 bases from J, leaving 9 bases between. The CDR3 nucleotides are TGCAGTGCTAGGGGACTGACCAATCAGCCCCAGCATTTT. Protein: CSARGLTNQPQHF.

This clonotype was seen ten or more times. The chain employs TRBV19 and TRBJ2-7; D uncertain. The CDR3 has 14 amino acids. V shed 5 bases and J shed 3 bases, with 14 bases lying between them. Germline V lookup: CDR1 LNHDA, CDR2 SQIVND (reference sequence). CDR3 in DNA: TGTGCCAGTAGTCATGGGGTCCGACTCTACGAGCAGTACTTC. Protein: CASSHGVRLYEQYF.

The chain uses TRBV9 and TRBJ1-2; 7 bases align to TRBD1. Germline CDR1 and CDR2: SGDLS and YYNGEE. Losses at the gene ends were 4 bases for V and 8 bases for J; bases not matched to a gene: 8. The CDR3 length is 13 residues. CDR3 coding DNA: TGTGCCAGCAGCACGACAGGGTCGGAGGGCTACACCTTC. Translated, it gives CASSTTGSEGYTF.

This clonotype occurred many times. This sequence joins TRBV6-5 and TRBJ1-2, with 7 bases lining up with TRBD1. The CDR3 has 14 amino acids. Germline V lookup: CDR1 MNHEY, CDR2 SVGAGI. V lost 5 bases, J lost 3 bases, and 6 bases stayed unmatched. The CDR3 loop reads CASSHDRADYGYTF. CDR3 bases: TGTGCCAGCAGTCACGACAGGGCGGACTATGGCTACACCTTC.

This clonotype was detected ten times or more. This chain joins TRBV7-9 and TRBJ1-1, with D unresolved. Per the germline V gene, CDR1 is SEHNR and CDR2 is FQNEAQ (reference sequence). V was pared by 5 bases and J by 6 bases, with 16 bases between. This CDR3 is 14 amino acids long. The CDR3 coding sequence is TGTGCCAGCAGCCTAGGCGGGGTTGGCGCTGAAGCTTTCTTT. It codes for CASSLGGVGAEAFF.

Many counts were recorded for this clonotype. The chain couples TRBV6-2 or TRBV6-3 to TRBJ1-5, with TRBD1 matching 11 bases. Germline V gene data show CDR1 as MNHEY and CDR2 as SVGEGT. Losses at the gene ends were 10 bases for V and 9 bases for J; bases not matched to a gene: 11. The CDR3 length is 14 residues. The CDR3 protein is CATSRTGGSRPQHF. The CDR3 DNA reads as TGTGCCACCTCGCGGACAGGGGGCTCAAGGCCCCAGCATTTT.

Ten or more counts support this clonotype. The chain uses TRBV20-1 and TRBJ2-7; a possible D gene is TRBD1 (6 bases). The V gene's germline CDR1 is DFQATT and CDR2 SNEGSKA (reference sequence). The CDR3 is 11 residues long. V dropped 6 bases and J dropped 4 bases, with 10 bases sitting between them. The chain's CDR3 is CSARQAYEQYF. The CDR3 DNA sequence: TGCAGTGCCAGACAGGCTTACGAGCAGTACTTC.

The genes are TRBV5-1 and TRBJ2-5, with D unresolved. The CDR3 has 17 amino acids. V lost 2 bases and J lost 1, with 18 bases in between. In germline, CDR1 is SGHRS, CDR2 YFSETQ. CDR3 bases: TGCGCCAGCAGCTTCGGTAGCAGATTAAATCTCCAAGAGACCCAGTACTTC. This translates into CASSFGSRLNLQETQYF.

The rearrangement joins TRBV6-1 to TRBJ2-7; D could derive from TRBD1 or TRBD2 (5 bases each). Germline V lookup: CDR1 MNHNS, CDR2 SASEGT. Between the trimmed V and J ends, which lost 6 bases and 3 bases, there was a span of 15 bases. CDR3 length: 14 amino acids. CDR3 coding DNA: TGTGCCAGCAGCGGGACGCCGCGATTCTACGAGCAGTACTTC. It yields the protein CASSGTPRFYEQYF.